The 22 T cell receptor beta chains listed next were all sequenced from one sample in a study of blood T cell repertoires in COVID-19. The data were produced by immunoSEQ multiplex PCR, yet TCRdb's version contains in-frame clones alone and is incomplete. The sample holds 200,000 to 300,000 clones, approximately 78% seen once. The material sequenced was peripheral blood. The receptors shown here come from a woman aged 60-75 years with active or convalescent COVID-19.

By its share, this clone is medium-sized. This chain joins TRBV19 and TRBJ2-7; perhaps TRBD2 as D (5 bases). Germline-derived CDR1 and CDR2 are LNHDA and SQIVND (reference sequence). V was clipped by 7 bases and J by 4 bases, with 14 bases between them. The CDR3 runs 13 residues. CDR3 loop: CASTPEGPYEQYF. In DNA, the CDR3 is TGTGCCAGTACGCCCGAGGGCCCATACGAGCAGTACTTC.

J is TRBJ2-1 and V is TRBV13; the D is unclear. The length of the CDR3 is 13 residues. In germline, CDR1 is PRHDT, CDR2 FYEKMQ (reference sequence). Trimming removed 4 bases from V and 4 bases from J, with 8 bases in between. DNA of the CDR3: TGTGCCAGCAGCTCCGACTCATACAATGAGCAGTTCTTC. Amino acids: CASSSDSYNEQFF.

The chain carries TRBV30 and TRBJ1-1; possible D gene TRBD1, 6 bases. Per germline, CDR1 GTSNPN and CDR2 SVGIG (reference sequence). This CDR3 contains 15 residues. Trimming removed 0 bases at V and 7 bases at J, with 18 bases between. The CDR3 region has the DNA TGTGCCTGGAGTGTAGGGACACTCTTATCGGGTGAAGCTTTCTTT. Translation gives CAWSVGTLLSGEAFF.

The chain uses TRBV2 and TRBJ2-1; 7 bases align to TRBD1. With V trimmed by 6 bases and J by 10 bases, 3 bases remained unmatched. This CDR3 region has 11 residues. Germline assignment: CDR1 SNHLY and CDR2 FYNNEI. CDR3 DNA sequence: TGTGCCAGCAGATACAGGGGCGAGCAGTTCTTC. It translates to CASRYRGEQFF.

This clone was seen once. The J gene is TRBJ2-4, the V gene TRBV9, with D maybe TRBD1 (5 bases). From germline, CDR1 is SGDLS and CDR2 YYNGEE. Deletions cut 1 base from V and 9 bases from J, with 11 bases between. The CDR3 consists of 13 residues. The CDR3 coding sequence is TGTGCCAGCAGCGTAACCCAGCAGGGCATTCAGTACTTC. Residues: CASSVTQQGIQYF. Together with reference TRBV9 and TRBJ2-4, the CDR3 gives the full variable domain: DSGVTQTPKHLITATGQRVTLRCSPRSGDLSVYWYQQSLDQGLQFLIQYYNGEERAKGNILERFSAQQFPDLHSELNLSSLELGDSALYFCASSVTQQGIQYFGAGTRLSVL.

The chain is built from TRBV5-1 and TRBJ2-7; 7 bases line up with TRBD1. V lost 3 bases to trimming and J lost 4 bases; unmatched junction nucleotides: 7. The CDR3 extends over 14 amino acids. Germline loops: CDR1 SGHRS, CDR2 YFSETQ. The CDR3 coding sequence is TGCGCCAGCAGCTCCGGGACAGTTCCTTACGAGCAGTACTTC. Translating it yields CASSSGTVPYEQYF.

The chain employs TRBV7-9 and TRBJ2-5, with 16 bases identical to TRBD2. This CDR3 has 17 residues. Trimming cost V 5 bases and J 8 bases; bases outside gene matches: 11. CDR1 SEHNR and CDR2 FQNEAQ come from the germline V gene (reference sequence). CDR3 DNA sequence: TGTGCCAGCAGCCCCGGGACTAGCGGGGGGGCCCGGGGCACCCAGTACTTC. Translating gives CASSPGTSGGARGTQYF.

This chain uses TRBV9 with TRBJ2-3, with 9 bases identical to TRBD2. V was clipped by 3 bases and J by 1 base; unmatched bases: 6. CDR1 is SGDLS and CDR2 is YYNGEE in the germline V gene. This CDR3 contains 16 residues. DNA for the CDR3: TGTGCCAGCAGCGCCCCAGCTAGCGGGGGCACAGATACGCAGTATTTT. This encodes CASSAPASGGTDTQYF.

The rearrangement joins TRBV7-2 to TRBJ1-2; a weak D match, TRBD1 (5 bases). Germline CDR1 is SGHTA and CDR2 is FQGNSA. The CDR3 loop spans 14 amino acids. Deletions cut 3 bases from V and 1 base from J, with 9 bases between. The DNA of the CDR3 is TGTGCCAGCAGCTTGTTACAGGTTAACTATGGCTACACCTTC. Its translation: CASSLLQVNYGYTF.

The rearrangement joins TRBV7-2 to TRBJ2-2; D gene unclear. Germline V gives CDR1 SGHTA, CDR2 FQGNSA. This CDR3 spans 14 amino acids. The V end lost 0 bases, the J end lost 2 bases, and 4 bases lay between the germline ends. CDR3 nucleotide sequence: TGTGCCAGCAGCTTAGCCGTTAACACCGGGGAGCTGTTTTTT. This gives the protein CASSLAVNTGELFF.

The rearrangement uses TRBV5-4 and TRBJ2-5; possible D gene TRBD2, 6 bases. The CDR3 loop spans 13 amino acids. The germline V gene encodes CDR1 SGHNT and CDR2 YYREEE (reference sequence). V lost 5 bases and J 0 bases, leaving 8 bases between the germline ends. In DNA, the CDR3 is TGTGCCAGCAGGGGCGGGAACCAAGAGACCCAGTACTTC. Translated, it gives CASRGGNQETQYF.

CDR3 nucleotide sequence: TGCGCCAGCAGCCAATCACAGAGCTACCAAGAGACCCAGTACTTC. Translated: CASSQSQSYQETQYF. This rearrangement joins TRBV4-1 to TRBJ2-5; no definite D call. V lost 2 bases, J lost 0 bases, and 10 bases lay in between. Germline V gene sequence: CDR1 MGHRA, CDR2 YSYEKL. This CDR3 is 15 amino acids long.

In this sample, this clone turned up once. The genes are TRBV6-4 and TRBJ2-2, with 13 nucleotides matching TRBD2. Germline V gene lookup returns CDR1 MRHNA and CDR2 SNTAGT. J lost 4 bases, V lost 5 bases, and 1 base had no gene match. This CDR3 spans 15 amino acids. The CDR3 loop is CASSWTSGGTGELFF. In nucleotides, the CDR3 is TGTGCCAGCAGTTGGACTAGCGGGGGCACCGGGGAGCTGTTTTTT.

A word on this clone: This sample also contains other DNA sequences that code for the same CDR3. The chain couples TRBV12-3 or TRBV12-4 to TRBJ2-5; D unresolved. The CDR3 totals 11 residues. Trimming cost V 6 bases and J 5 bases, with 7 bases left between them. CDR3 bases: TGTGCCAGCAGCCTTTATGAGACCCAGTACTTC. Protein: CASSLYETQYF.

The rearrangement joins TRBV30 to TRBJ2-1, with 11 positions matching TRBD1. The trim removed 3 bases at V and 8 bases at J, leaving 9 bases unmatched. The CDR3 covers 15 residues. CDR1 and CDR2 from the germline V gene are GTSNPN and SVGIG (reference sequence). DNA of the CDR3: TGTGCCTGGAGGGCGGACAGGGGGCTCCCAGATGAGCAGTTCTTC. It is translated as CAWRADRGLPDEQFF.

The chain is built from TRBV18 and TRBJ1-1; TRBD1 matches 7 bases. The CDR3 is 15 amino acids. Germline V gives CDR1 KGHSH, CDR2 LQKENI. Trimming removed 3 bases from V and 0 bases from J; junction bases left unmatched: 4. CDR3 sequence reads: CASSPGQHMNTEAFF. In DNA, the CDR3 is TGTGCCAGCTCACCGGGACAGCACATGAACACTGAAGCTTTCTTT.

The rearrangement joins TRBV6-6 to TRBJ2-3; possibly TRBD2 for D (7 bases). Looked up from germline, CDR1 is MNHNY and CDR2 is SVGAGI (reference sequence). The CDR3 is made up of 17 amino acids. V shed 7 bases and J shed 0 bases, with 20 bases lying between them. The chain's CDR3 is CASNRRGAPTSTDTQYF. The CDR3 DNA follows: TGTGCCAGCAATCGACGGGGGGCCCCCACTAGCACAGATACGCAGTATTTT.

This chain uses TRBV6-5 with TRBJ1-1; TRBD1 matches at 8 bases. With V trimmed by 4 bases and J by 4 bases, 8 bases remained unmatched. The length of the CDR3 is 15 residues. The germline CDR1 and CDR2 sequences are MNHEY and SVGAGI. CDR3 coding DNA: TGTGCCAGCAGTTCTTGGACAGGGTTGGGCACTGAAGCTTTCTTT. Translation: CASSSWTGLGTEAFF.

V is TRBV30 and J is TRBJ2-5, with 14 positions matching TRBD2. The CDR3 covers 13 residues. Germline V CDR1 and CDR2: GTSNPN, SVGIG (reference sequence). The V and J ends lost 1 base and 10 bases, in that order; junction bases with no gene match: 2. CDR3: CAWSATSGGGQYF. The CDR3 DNA is TGTGCCTGGAGTGCGACTAGCGGGGGGGGCCAGTACTTC. Full variable domain (outside the CDR3, taken from reference TRBV30 and TRBJ2-5): SQTIHQWPATLVQPVGSPLSLECTVEGTSNPNLYWYRQAAGRGLQLLFYSVGIGQISSEVPQNLSASRPQDRQFILSSKKLLLSDSGFYLCAWSATSGGGQYFGPGTRLLVL.

This clone appeared a single time. The CDR3 protein is CASQGTGLNGYTF. As DNA, the CDR3 is TGTGCCAGCCAGGGGACAGGGCTGAATGGCTACACCTTC. The rearrangement joins TRBV12-3 or TRBV12-4 to TRBJ1-2; TRBD1 matches 9 bases. CDR3 size: 13 residues. V gave up 8 bases and J gave up 6 bases; unmatched junction bases: 7.

J is TRBJ1-4 and V is TRBV6-5; D not certain. The CDR3 is 13 amino acids. The V gene's germline CDR1 is MNHEY and CDR2 SVGAGI. V was shortened by 6 bases and J by 11 bases, with 16 bases between the two germline ends. The CDR3 DNA reads as TGTGCCAGCAGGGTCTTTGGAGACCCTAAACTGTTTTTT. It translates to CASRVFGDPKLFF.

The rearrangement links TRBV5-6 to TRBJ2-3; 8 nucleotides match TRBD2. The CDR3 has 15 residues. V trimming: 4 bases; J trimming: 0 bases; junction bases outside the gene matches: 4. Germline loops: CDR1 SGHDT, CDR2 YYEEEE. CDR3 DNA sequence: TGTGCCAGCAGCCCGGGACTAGTCAGCACAGATACGCAGTATTTT. It encodes CASSPGLVSTDTQYF.